The entry below describes one T cell receptor (beta chain). V lost 8 bases and J lost 6; bases outside the gene matches: 9. Per germline, CDR1 SGHTA and CDR2 FQGNSA. This CDR3 has 13 amino acids. Original processing notes: For nucleated cells, counts were estimated from reference gene primer amplification. Here immunoSEQ multiplex PCR was the method, and the copy in TCRdb shows in-frame clones only, minus some. V and J calls and clone size are given by that table; D and trimming were obtained from the DNA. The table records about 170,000 clones, around 81% of them present only once. The data were obtained in a study of blood T cell repertoires in COVID-19. Study overall: Samples taken during acute and convalescent COVID-19 were collected in the United States, Italy and Spain. Sources were T cells, B-cell-depleted T cells, or PBMCs; the material itself was cDNA or gDNA.

This TCR was recovered from a human donor with acute or convalescent COVID-19. The donor label of this sample is uncertain. The chain uses TRBV7-2 and TRBJ2-7, with 8 bases matching TRBD2. Input material: peripheral blood. CDR3 sequence: CASGRAGVGEQYF. In DNA, the CDR3 is TGTGCCAGCGGTCGAGCGGGAGTCGGCGAGCAGTACTTC.